A single sample is the source of the 16 T cell receptor beta chains below, sequenced in a study of blood T cells in healthy people across ages. For the second PCR, which ran for about 7 to 12 cycles, a sample-barcoded 5' primer and a J-beta primer mix were used. TCRdb reprocessed the 5' RACE reads via MiXCR and lists one record per CDR3 protein. The table records over 600,000 distinct CDR3 sequences, more than 20% of them present only once. The specimen was blood. These receptor sequences come from a man aged 65 to 85 in good health.

V and J are TRBV28 and TRBJ2-7; the D is unclear. Deletions cut 5 bases from V and 2 bases from J, with 10 bases between. The length of the CDR3 is 13 residues. The germline V gene encodes CDR1 MDHEN and CDR2 SYDVKM. For the CDR3, the DNA is TGTGCCAGCAGTAGGACCACCACCTACGAGCAGTACTTC. Its translation: CASSRTTTYEQYF.

This clonotype was seen only a few times. The rearrangement joins TRBV7-2 to TRBJ2-5, with 11 bases that match TRBD2. CDR1 and CDR2 from the germline V gene are SGHTA and FQGNSA. The CDR3 spans 17 residues. V lost 5 bases and J lost 0; bases outside the gene matches: 8. This chain's CDR3 is CASSPRLAGLYQETQYF. Here the CDR3 DNA reads TGTGCCAGCAGCCCCCGACTAGCGGGGCTGTACCAAGAGACCCAGTACTTC. Drawing the rest from reference TRBV7-2 and TRBJ2-5, the complete variable domain is GAGVSQSPSNKVTEKGKDVELRCDPISGHTALYWYRQSLGQGLEFLIYFQGNSAPDKSGLPSDRFSAERTGGSVSTLTIQRTQQEDSAVYLCASSPRLAGLYQETQYFGPGTRLLVL.

This clonotype turned up a few times. The chain is built from TRBV3-1 and TRBJ2-7, with 10 bases aligning to TRBD2. J gave up 3 bases and V 4 bases, and 6 bases lay outside the gene matches. Germline values: CDR1 LGHDT, CDR2 YNNKEL (reference sequence). The CDR3 runs to 15 residues. CDR3 protein: CASSPTGTSVYEQYF. DNA of the CDR3: TGTGCCAGCAGCCCTACCGGGACTAGCGTCTACGAGCAGTACTTC.

This clonotype has a handful of counts. The chain carries TRBV6-6 and TRBJ1-2; no clear D. Germline V gene data show CDR1 as MNHNY and CDR2 as SVGAGI (reference sequence). V gave up 2 bases and J gave up 4 bases, with 11 bases separating them. This CDR3 is 14 amino acids long. CDR3 coding DNA: TGTGCCAGCAGTTACCCTACGGACCTCTATGGCTACACCTTC. This sequence encodes CASSYPTDLYGYTF.

Of note for this clonotype: At one end the junction does not follow the germline gene, possibly because of a read error. This chain's CDR3 is CASSLDARRGGYNEHFF. The CDR3 DNA is TGCGCCAGCAGCTTGGACGCTAGGCGGGGAGGATACAATGAGCACTTCTTC. This rearrangement joins TRBV5-1 to TRBJ2-1; weak D call: TRBD2 (6 bases). Per germline, CDR1 SGHRS and CDR2 YFSETQ. The CDR3 consists of 17 residues.

This clonotype came up a few times. The chain links TRBV6-6 to TRBJ2-7; TRBD2 might be the D (7 bases). V gave up 10 bases and J gave up 8 bases, with 24 bases separating them. The CDR3 totals 14 residues. Per the germline V gene, CDR1 is MNHNY and CDR2 is SVGAGI (reference sequence). The CDR3 loop reads CATQLTGGGYKQYF. CDR3 DNA sequence: TGTGCCACCCAGTTAACGGGGGGCGGGTACAAGCAGTACTTC.

The chain carries TRBV5-1 and TRBJ1-1; unclear D gene. The CDR3 contains 13 residues. Germline V lookup: CDR1 SGHRS, CDR2 YFSETQ. Trimming cost V 4 bases and J 6 bases, with 13 bases left between them. The CDR3 protein is CASSLTDRAEAFF. The CDR3 bases are TGCGCCAGCAGCCTTACCGATAGAGCTGAAGCTTTCTTT.

The chain is built from TRBV29-1 and TRBJ2-5; no clear D gene. CDR1 is SQVTM and CDR2 is ANQGSEA in the germline V gene. The CDR3 is made up of 12 amino acids. Trimming took off 3 bases at V and 3 bases at J, with 8 bases between the two ends. The CDR3 nucleotides are TGCAGCGTTGACAGGTTTAAAGAGACCCAGTACTTC. Residues: CSVDRFKETQYF.

The V gene is TRBV4-1, the J gene TRBJ2-5; the match to TRBD2 covers 10 bases. The last part of the DNA fits TRBJ2-1 better; the J call may be wrong. The CDR3 consists of 17 residues. Germline V gene data show CDR1 as MGHRA and CDR2 as YSYEKL. CDR3 sequence (DNA): TGCGCCAGCAGCCAAGGCTTTGGTGCTAGCGGGAGAAATGAGCAGTTCTTC. This translates into CASSQGFGASGRNEQFF.

The sample holds many counts of this clonotype. The rearrangement uses TRBV4-3 and TRBJ2-6; perhaps TRBD1 as D (6 bases). V lost 1 base and J lost 4, with 14 bases in between. The CDR3 sequence is 17 residues long. The V gene's germline CDR1 is LGHNA and CDR2 YSLEER. DNA of the CDR3: TGCGCCAGCAGCCAAGCCCTGGGGGCTTCCGGGGCCAACGTCCTGACTTTC. Amino acid sequence: CASSQALGASGANVLTF.

This clonotype came up many times. The chain combines TRBV9 with TRBJ2-3, with 14 bases fitting TRBD2. The ends lost 4 bases at V and 2 bases at J; junction bases unmatched: 6. This CDR3 spans 17 amino acids. The germline gives CDR1 SGDLS, CDR2 YYNGEE. The CDR3 sequence: CASSSGLAGAYTDTQYF. CDR3 DNA: TGTGCCAGCAGCTCGGGACTAGCGGGAGCCTACACAGATACGCAGTATTTT.

V usage is TRBV5-1 and J usage is TRBJ2-5; D is ambiguous. Trimming stripped 0 bases from V and 1 base from J, with 10 bases between. Germline values: CDR1 SGHRS, CDR2 YFSETQ. The CDR3 covers 15 residues. CDR3 sequence: CASSLVNGFQETQYF. For the CDR3, the DNA is TGCGCCAGCAGCTTGGTAAATGGGTTCCAAGAGACCCAGTACTTC.

The sample holds a few counts of this clonotype. The chain employs TRBV5-1 and TRBJ2-1; D is perhaps TRBD1 (6 bases). Germline V gene data show CDR1 as SGHRS and CDR2 as YFSETQ. The V gene lost 1 base and the J gene lost 9 bases, with 11 bases spanning the gap. The CDR3 is 13 residues long. The CDR3 protein is CASSLPQDSEQFF. Here the CDR3 DNA reads TGCGCCAGCAGCTTGCCCCAGGACAGTGAGCAGTTCTTC.

V usage is TRBV6-5 and J usage is TRBJ2-1; 11 bases map to TRBD2. Trimming removed 10 bases from V and 9 bases from J; junction bases left unmatched: 8. The CDR3 covers 13 residues. From germline, CDR1 is MNHEY and CDR2 SVGAGI. The CDR3 DNA sequence: TGTGCCACCCGGCTAGCGGGAGGCGGTGAGCAGTTCTTC. It is translated as CATRLAGGGEQFF.

This clonotype was observed a few times. The chain joins TRBV7-9 to TRBJ1-1; TRBD1 matches 9 bases. CDR3 length equals 16 residues. J gave up 0 bases and V 0 bases, and 2 bases lay outside the gene matches. From germline, CDR1 is SEHNR and CDR2 FQNEAQ (reference sequence). The CDR3 region has the DNA TGTGCCAGCAGCTTAGCCGGGACAGGGCTGAACACTGAAGCTTTCTTT. Its protein product is CASSLAGTGLNTEAFF.

The rearrangement uses TRBV12-3 or TRBV12-4 and TRBJ2-1, with D perhaps TRBD1 (6 bases). This CDR3 has 15 amino acids. Trimming removed 8 bases from V and 0 bases from J, with 14 bases in between. CDR3 sequence: CASAHRDNSYNEQFF. The CDR3 nucleotides are TGTGCCAGCGCTCACCGGGACAACTCCTACAATGAGCAGTTCTTC.